These 8 T cell receptor beta chains were all obtained from the same sample, sequenced in a study of identical twins (dated by TCRdb to 2016 to 2018). Libraries were made using 5' RACE. The instrument was an Illumina HiSeq 2000. TCRdb redid the processing of the public reads, applying fastp at Q25 and MiXCR, and retained in-frame beta chains. Rows merge per CDR3 protein into single entries with the most common DNA and genes. Within this sample are 250,000 or so distinct CDR3 sequences, with about 13% of them counted one time only. The ten largest account for roughly 4.2% of the sample. Another study also made use of these data, one on yellow fever vaccine responses in identical twins.

The sample consisted of memory (CD45RO+) T cells sorted from blood. This specimen's cell subset or site label, per the study, means: CD45RO+ enriched T cells. All receptors come from a woman between 18 and 29 years old in good health.

This clonotype was observed many times. J is TRBJ2-3 and V is TRBV24-1; TRBD1 aligns across 8 bases. Per germline, CDR1 KGHDR and CDR2 SFDVKD. CDR3 size: 15 residues. V lost 9 bases and J lost 6; bases outside the gene matches: 13. CDR3 DNA: TGTGCCACCTCAAAGGGACAGGCGGAGGTGGATACGCAGTATTTT. Its translation: CATSKGQAEVDTQYF.

Turning to this clonotype: A much larger clone differs from this one at a single base, so this may be a read error. The J gene is TRBJ2-1, the V gene TRBV5-6; tentatively, D is TRBD1 or TRBD2 (5 bases each). Germline lookup yields CDR1 SGHDT and CDR2 YYEEEE. This CDR3 region has 15 residues. Trimming cost V 5 bases and J 5 bases, with 17 bases left between them. In DNA form, the CDR3 reads TGTGCCAGCAGGTCATCACCGGGACGTAACAATGAGCAGTTCTTC. The encoded protein is CASRSSPGRNNEQFF.

The table lists this clonotype with many counts. The chain combines TRBV28 with TRBJ2-3; 8 bases are shared with TRBD2. Trimming cost V 7 bases and J 1 base; bases outside gene matches: 7. CDR1 MDHEN and CDR2 SYDVKM come from the germline V gene. CDR3 length: 15 amino acids. In DNA form, the CDR3 reads TGTGCCAGCATTACAGCGGGGGCTGGCACAGATACGCAGTATTTT. Translated, it gives CASITAGAGTDTQYF. Combining the CDR3 with reference TRBV28 and TRBJ2-3 gives the whole variable domain DVKVTQSSRYLVKRTGEKVFLECVQDMDHENMFWYRQDPGLGLRLIYFSYDVKMKEKGDIPEGYSVSREKKERFSLILESASTNQTSMYLCASITAGAGTDTQYFGPGTRLTVL.

This clonotype has ten or more counts. The rearrangement uses TRBV3-1 and TRBJ2-1, with D uncertain. From germline, CDR1 is LGHDT and CDR2 YNNKEL (reference sequence). The CDR3 is 12 amino acids. The ends were cut back, 3 bases at V and 8 bases at J, with 8 bases in the middle. CDR3 amino acids: CASSQRTDEQFF. The CDR3 DNA reads TGTGCCAGCAGCCAGAGGACCGATGAGCAGTTCTTC.

This clonotype was recorded a few times. The chain is built from TRBV29-1 and TRBJ2-3; tentative D call: TRBD2 (6 bases). Germline loops: CDR1 SQVTM, CDR2 ANQGSEA. CDR3 length equals 12 residues. Trimming took off 8 bases at V and 6 bases at J, with 15 bases between the two ends. CDR3 DNA sequence: TGCAGCTCGCCCGGGAGAGGCGATACGCAGTATTTT. It specifies CSSPGRGDTQYF.

This clonotype was found a few times. The CDR3 spells CASRGGGAEQFF. CDR3 in DNA: TGTGCCAGCAGAGGGGGGGGGGCTGAGCAGTTCTTC. This chain uses TRBV7-2 with TRBJ2-1; tentatively, D is TRBD2 (7 bases). The V gene's germline CDR1 is SGHTA and CDR2 FQGNSA. V was pared by 6 bases and J by 9 bases, with 12 bases between. The CDR3 loop spans 12 amino acids. The whole variable domain, remainder taken from reference TRBV7-2 and TRBJ2-1, is GAGVSQSPSNKVTEKGKDVELRCDPISGHTALYWYRQSLGQGLEFLIYFQGNSAPDKSGLPSDRFSAERTGGSVSTLTIQRTQQEDSAVYLCASRGGGAEQFFGPGTRLTVL.

The V and J genes are TRBV11-2 and TRBJ2-7; 10 bases fit TRBD1. Per the germline V gene, CDR1 is SGHAT and CDR2 is FQNNGV. Trimming at V came to 1 base and at J to 7 bases, leaving 4 bases not matched to a gene. This CDR3 is built from 14 residues. The CDR3 DNA reads TGTGCCAGCAGCTTAGTCAGGACAGGGGGTGAGCAGTACTTC. Encoded protein: CASSLVRTGGEQYF. The full variable domain, completed using reference TRBV11-2 and TRBJ2-7, is EAGVAQSPRYKIIEKRQSVAFWCNPISGHATLYWYQQILGQGPKLLIQFQNNGVVDDSQLPKDRFSAERLKGVDSTLKIQPAKLEDSAVYLCASSLVRTGGEQYFGPGTRLTVT.

This clonotype was observed a handful of times. The rearrangement joins TRBV6-1 to TRBJ2-5, with 8 bases identical to TRBD1. V trimming: 5 bases; J trimming: 9 bases; junction bases outside the gene matches: 14. The CDR3 spans 15 residues. Per germline, CDR1 MNHNS and CDR2 SASEGT. For the CDR3, the DNA is TGTGCCAGCAGTCTTCGACTGGGTCAGGGGGCGGCCCAGTACTTC. Encoded protein: CASSLRLGQGAAQYF.